This T cell receptor beta chain was retrieved from a study of blood T cells in healthy people across ages (dated by TCRdb to the mid-2010s). Notes on the research overall: In model experiments, roughly one uniquely barcoded TCR beta cDNA molecule per two T cells was captured by template switching. To track age-related changes in TCR beta repertoire diversity, the study relied on deep sequencing normalized with unique cDNA molecular identifiers. Four age groups were formed from the donors: young (average roughly 16 years), middle-aged (approximately 39), aged (around 62) and long-lived (82). Using the same blood draw, the study looked at two additional independent replicas of 1 million unique cDNA reads for two donors, one aged 18 to 30 and the other aged 80 or older. What the study reported, not specific to this receptor: A strong correlation was found between observed TCR beta diversity and the percentage of naive T cells measured by flow cytometry. Estimates of total diversity based on one million sequenced T cells were considered lower bounds and underestimates. Since profiling was done on bulk unsorted PBMCs, naive and antigen-experienced compartments could not be conclusively compared. The CMV infection status of donors was not known, potentially confounding age-related changes in expanded clonotypes. As age increased, observed TCR beta diversity per million T cells dropped in a roughly linear way, and a significant reduction was already evident by age roughly 40. Compared with the aged group, the long-lived group had more naive CD4+ T cells, fewer expanded clones and increased TCR diversity, a pattern suggesting age selection.

Receptor libraries were prepared by 5' RACE. The instrument was an Illumina HiSeq 2500. A second about 7 to 11 cycle PCR used a sample-barcoded 5' primer and a J-beta primer mix. Each TCR beta cDNA molecule received a unique molecular identifier from a template-switch 5' adaptor carrying 12 random nucleotides. At least 3 million CDR3-containing paired-end reads were obtained from each sample. The Mint cDNA synthesis kit, primed by a TRBC-specific oligonucleotide, was used to synthesize first-strand cDNA from all RNA. All cDNA was treated with uracil-DNA glycosylase and then went through a first 18-cycle PCR with the universal primers M1SS and BC2_uni_R. For the original study's pipeline: Normalization of each sample was performed by random selection of 1 million high-quality reads, each carrying a distinct molecular identifier. Reads with shared molecular identifiers were discarded instead of being binned into consensus sequences. MiTCR, run with a Q25 quality threshold and the strictest error-elimination algorithm, handled CDR3 identification, clonotype clustering and error correction. Lower-bound total TCR beta diversity was estimated with a nonparametric unseen species model using Euler transformation. TCRdb ran its own pipeline on the public reads, namely fastp trimming at Q25 and MiXCR clone calling, and kept in-frame beta chains. Each CDR3 protein appears once, grouped with its most common genes and DNA. These V and J calls derive from TCRdb rather than the authors' analysis. In all, the sample holds some 940,000 distinct CDR3 sequences, and roughly 29% of those were seen once. Around 9.6% of the sample belongs to the ten largest clones.

Donors were under 40 systemically healthy Caucasian individuals from Russia aged roughly 6 to 90 years. Around 10 milliliters of peripheral blood were collected from each donor into EDTA-treated Vacutainer tubes. Ficoll-Paque density-gradient centrifugation was used to isolate PBMCs, with at least 7 million per sample. Trizol reagent was used to extract total RNA from the PBMCs, yielding at least 5.5 micrograms per sample. Naive CD45RAhigh/CD27high T cell percentages were measured by flow cytometry on a PBMC aliquot from every donor. The CDR3 runs 15 residues from the cysteine to the phenylalanine. Only the CDR3 DNA stays, 45 bases, in frame from base 1. Looking up the germline V gene (reference sequence) yields CDR1 DFQATT and CDR2 SNEGSKA. V was cut back by 4 bases and J by 0 bases, leaving a gap of 12 bases between them. To note about this clonotype: The target of this receptor is not known. Qualities for individual bases were not recorded, and no much larger clone is one base off.

These same data were also listed under a study on T cells of mothers and their children. As noted in the second study: Nine systemically healthy Caucasian individuals served as donors, namely three mothers together with their six children. cDNA synthesis consumed the entire amount of extracted RNA, loaded at approximately 1.6 ug RNA in each 15 ul reaction. In the second PCR, the M1S primer added sample barcodes and 2-4 random nucleotides. Each mother yielded over 8.5 million TCR beta CDR3 reads and each child 2.5 million to 3.5 million reads. Thymic selection shapes the output of TCR recombination in a similar way in related and unrelated pairs, and inherited differences have a minor effect. Normalized repertoire overlap in related mother-child pairs was always slightly higher than in unrelated mother-child pairs, but the difference was never significant. No persistent microchimeric T cell clones were found, with a detection sensitivity of 80 to 100 clones per million clonotypes. In the study, deep NGS was used to compare the TCR beta repertoires of mothers and children, and features distinguishing related mother-child pairs from unrelated individuals were sought. Mothers averaged roughly 36 +/- 4 years of age and children averaged about 10 +/- 4 years. After adapters were ligated using NEBNext reagents, the libraries underwent 100+100 nt paired-end sequencing on an Illumina HiSeq 2000. To avoid cross-contamination, the mother libraries and the child libraries were prepared a month apart and sequenced in separate runs. For each donor, somewhere between about 500,000 and 2,300,000 distinct TCR beta clonotypes were identified. Naive TCR beta clonotypes were estimated from low-frequency clonotypes matched to each donor's FACS-determined naive share, without sorting.

The receptor chain draws on TRBV20-1 and TRBJ1-4, with a weak D call of TRBD1 (6 bases match). This TCR derives from a woman in her forties in good health. Sequencing was carried out using blood. The sequenced DNA is TGCAGTGCTAAACGGGGGGGCTCAACTAATGAAAAACTGTTTTTT. This encodes CSAKRGGSTNEKLFF.